The present T cell receptor (beta chain) was sequenced within a study of cytomegalovirus exposure and HLA in healthy donors. With 60 Vbeta and 13 Jbeta primers, the PCR was carried out. Some clones are missing from TCRdb's copy, which holds only in-frame ones; the method was immunoSEQ multiplex PCR. The sample consists of under 85,000 clones, roughly four fifths of them appearing once. Overall study findings and caveats: Despite most TCR sequences being rare, some public TCRs occurred in many donors. In a later analysis, TCR beta V- and J-gene trimming showed a link to a missense DCLRE1C variant. Several of the most significant clusters were apparently associated with common viral pathogens in a later analysis. Previously analyzed data showed that most TCR beta V segments were productive at a frequency of about 90% or about 30%.

Notes on this clone: Its antigen is unidentified.

The specimen sequenced was PBMCs. This receptor was taken from a woman younger than 45 in good health and CMV-seropositive.

The CDR3 sequence: CSVEDYGTTAEAFF. The CDR3 region has the DNA TGCAGCGTTGAAGATTACGGGACTACCGCTGAAGCTTTCTTT. The chain combines TRBV29-1 with TRBJ1-1, with D perhaps TRBD1 (5 bases). V dropped 0 bases and J dropped 6 bases, with 14 bases sitting between them. Germline lookup yields CDR1 SQVTM and CDR2 ANQGSEA. This CDR3 has 14 amino acids.